The next 28 T cell receptor beta chains were all read from a single sample in a study of blood T cell repertoires in COVID-19. Sequencing used immunoSEQ multiplex PCR; TCRdb keeps in-frame clones, though not all of them. This table holds around 380,000 clones, about four fifths found once. Sequenced input: peripheral blood. The source of these receptors is a human donor with acute or convalescent COVID-19. The donor label of this sample is uncertain.

This CDR3 reads CASSMRRDRPSGNTIYF. CDR3 coding DNA: TGTGCCAGTAGTATGCGCCGGGACAGACCCTCTGGAAACACCATATATTTT. The genes are TRBV19 and TRBJ1-3, with 7 bases matching TRBD1. J lost 0 bases, V lost 3 bases, and 8 bases had no gene match. The germline V gene has CDR1 LNHDA and CDR2 SQIVND (reference sequence). The CDR3 has 17 amino acids.

The J gene is TRBJ1-3, the V gene TRBV7-6; TRBD1 agrees at 8 bases. The CDR3 has 16 residues. V trimming: 1 base; J trimming: 4 bases; junction bases outside the gene matches: 6. Germline CDR1 and CDR2: SGHVS and FNYEAQ. As DNA, the CDR3 is TGTGCCAGCAGCTTAGGGCAGGGGGCGAGAGGAAACACCATATATTTT. It specifies CASSLGQGARGNTIYF.

On this clone: Other DNA sequences within the sample encode an identical CDR3. The chain links TRBV28 to TRBJ1-1; D is ambiguous. V lost 3 bases and J 2 bases, leaving 4 bases between the germline ends. This CDR3 is built from 12 residues. Germline loops: CDR1 MDHEN, CDR2 SYDVKM. The CDR3: CASSLLNTEAFF. The CDR3 DNA sequence: TGTGCCAGCAGTTTGTTAAACACTGAAGCTTTCTTT.

V gene TRBV2 combines with J gene TRBJ2-1; D is uncertain. V shed 3 bases and J shed 8 bases, with 8 bases lying between them. In germline, CDR1 is SNHLY, CDR2 FYNNEI. The CDR3 length is 12 residues. CDR3 sequence: CASSESIDEQFF. The CDR3 nucleotides read TGTGCCAGCAGTGAGTCGATAGATGAGCAGTTCTTC.

The chain joins TRBV7-2 to TRBJ1-3; no clear D gene. Germline V lookup: CDR1 SGHTA, CDR2 FQGNSA. The germline V and J ends were trimmed by 1 base and 0 bases, with 13 bases remaining between them. The CDR3 loop spans 17 amino acids. The DNA of the CDR3 is TGTGCCAGCAGCTTAGGACGACTTTCGCACTCTGGAAACACCATATATTTT. Its protein product is CASSLGRLSHSGNTIYF.

A word on this clone: Distinct nucleotide sequences in the sample also encode this CDR3. The chain joins TRBV19 to TRBJ1-2; the D is unclear. Germline CDR1 and CDR2: LNHDA and SQIVND (reference sequence). The CDR3 is 12 residues long. Trimming took off 6 bases at V and 5 bases at J, with 10 bases between the two ends. DNA of the CDR3: TGTGCCAGTAGGCCGACAACATATGGCTACACCTTC. Amino acids: CASRPTTYGYTF.

This clone was recorded a few times. V gene TRBV27 combines with J gene TRBJ2-3; D unresolved. V lost 10 bases and J 2 bases, leaving 10 bases between the germline ends. The CDR3 has 12 residues. Germline V CDR1 and CDR2: MNHEY, SMNVEV (reference sequence). As DNA, the CDR3 is TGTGCCACCGCTAAAAACACAGATACGCAGTATTTT. This encodes CATAKNTDTQYF.

This clone was detected once. This chain links TRBV28 with TRBJ1-1; 12 bases map to TRBD1. Germline V gives CDR1 MDHEN, CDR2 SYDVKM. This CDR3 contains 15 residues. V shed 4 bases and J 10 bases; nucleotides not matched to a gene: 10. In DNA, the CDR3 is TGTGCCAGCAGTTCCTCGGGACAGGGGGCATACTCAGCTTTCTTT. Protein product: CASSSSGQGAYSAFF.

V gene TRBV19 combines with J gene TRBJ1-5; TRBD1 is a possible D gene (5 bases). Trimming pared 2 bases from V and 3 bases from J, leaving 17 bases between. This CDR3 region has 17 residues. Germline assignment: CDR1 LNHDA and CDR2 SQIVND (reference sequence). The CDR3 loop is CASSIRGGRWNNQPQHF. Here the CDR3 DNA reads TGTGCCAGTAGTATAAGGGGAGGTAGGTGGAACAATCAGCCCCAGCATTTT.

The chain employs TRBV18 and TRBJ2-1; 7 bases are shared with TRBD2. Germline V gives CDR1 KGHSH, CDR2 LQKENI. The V and J ends lost 6 bases and 2 bases, in that order; junction bases with no gene match: 7. The CDR3 loop spans 15 amino acids. DNA for the CDR3: TGTGCCAGCTCCCCTCCTAGCGGTGCCTACAATGAGCAGTTCTTC. Translating gives CASSPPSGAYNEQFF.

The gene calls are TRBV5-4 and TRBJ1-2, with D perhaps matching TRBD1 (5 bases). Germline V gene data show CDR1 as SGHNT and CDR2 as YYREEE (reference sequence). CDR3 size: 16 residues. V was trimmed by 0 bases and J by 6 bases, leaving 18 bases between them. CDR3 sequence (DNA): TGTGCCAGCAGCTTGGCAGGTAGTATCCTCAGGGATGGCTACACCTTC. Translating it yields CASSLAGSILRDGYTF.

The rearrangement uses TRBV19 and TRBJ1-1; 9 bases map to TRBD1. Losses at the gene ends were 7 bases for V and 4 bases for J; bases not matched to a gene: 7. The CDR3 extends over 14 amino acids. Germline V CDR1 and CDR2: LNHDA, SQIVND (reference sequence). The CDR3 DNA follows: TGTGCCAGTACCCGACAGGGGGGTGGCACTGAAGCTTTCTTT. Residues: CASTRQGGGTEAFF.

This chain joins TRBV11-3 and TRBJ2-1; 9 bases fit TRBD2. Germline trimming cut 0 bases from V and 7 bases from J; bases unmatched to any gene: 10. The CDR3 contains 17 residues. Per the germline V gene, CDR1 is SGHNT and CDR2 is YENEEA. The CDR3 sequence: CASSLELSSGSKNEQFF. The CDR3 region has the DNA TGTGCCAGCAGCTTAGAGTTGAGTAGCGGGAGCAAGAATGAGCAGTTCTTC.

This clone was seen a single time. The genes are TRBV28 and TRBJ1-1; 7 nucleotides match TRBD1. J was trimmed by 5 bases and V by 7 bases; bases with no gene match: 7. The CDR3 is 13 residues long. Germline assignment: CDR1 MDHEN and CDR2 SYDVKM. The CDR3 nucleotides read TGTGCCAGCATGGAGACAGGGTGGACTGAAGCTTTCTTT. This codes for CASMETGWTEAFF. Full variable domain (rest looked up from reference TRBV28 and TRBJ1-1): DVKVTQSSRYLVKRTGEKVFLECVQDMDHENMFWYRQDPGLGLRLIYFSYDVKMKEKGDIPEGYSVSREKKERFSLILESASTNQTSMYLCASMETGWTEAFFGQGTRLTVV.

J is TRBJ1-5 and V is TRBV28, with D perhaps TRBD1 (5 bases). The CDR3 length is 20 residues. Germline CDR1 reads MDHEN; CDR2 reads SYDVKM. Trimming took off 1 base at V and 0 bases at J, with 22 bases between the two ends. CDR3 coding DNA: TGTGCCAGCAGTTTATCCAAGGGGCTGGCCACTTATTATAGCAATCAGCCCCAGCATTTT. As protein: CASSLSKGLATYYSNQPQHF.

The chain has TRBV19 and TRBJ2-6; D uncertain. Per the germline V gene, CDR1 is LNHDA and CDR2 is SQIVND (reference sequence). The CDR3 is 14 residues long. V lost 6 bases, J lost 0 bases, and 6 bases lay in between. The CDR3 DNA is TGTGCCAGTAGCCGTAGCTCTGGGGCCAACGTCCTGACTTTC. This gives the protein CASSRSSGANVLTF.

The chain combines TRBV14 with TRBJ1-2; TRBD1 might be the D (5 bases). The V gene lost 4 bases and the J gene lost 3 bases, with 15 bases spanning the gap. The CDR3 length is 15 residues. CDR1 is SGHDN, CDR2 FVKESK, per germline. The CDR3 region is CASSPLDGGDYGYTF. As DNA, the CDR3 is TGTGCCAGCAGCCCATTAGACGGAGGGGACTATGGCTACACCTTC.

The chain is built from TRBV5-5 and TRBJ1-6; 7 bases map to TRBD1. CDR1 and CDR2 (germline): SGHKS, YYEKEE (reference sequence). The J segment lost 6 bases and the V segment lost 7 bases, leaving 4 bases of the junction unmatched. There are 13 residues in the CDR3. CDR3 residues: CASGRDSNSPLHF. The DNA for the CDR3 is TGTGCCAGCGGTCGGGACAGTAATTCACCCCTCCACTTT.

The CDR3 DNA follows: TGTGCCAGCAGCCGGCGGGGGGTAAGCTCTGGGGCCAACGTCCTGACTTTC. Residues: CASSRRGVSSGANVLTF. The chain uses TRBV3-1 (or the pseudogene TRBV3-2) and TRBJ2-6; TRBD2 agrees at 8 bases. The CDR3 is 17 residues long. Looked up from germline, CDR1 is LGHDT and CDR2 is YNNKEL (reference sequence). The V gene end was trimmed by 4 bases and the J gene end by 0 bases; junction bases not matched to a gene: 5.

This clone has a handful of counts. The chain employs TRBV21-1 and TRBJ1-5; TRBD1 is the table's D call and was not checked against the DNA. TRBV21-1 counts as a pseudogene. The CDR3 has 13 amino acids. The chain's CDR3 is CASSKEGVQPQHF. The CDR3 bases are TGTGCCAGCAGCAAAGAGGGGGTTCAGCCCCAGCATTTT.

This chain joins TRBV6-5 and TRBJ1-2; 8 bases map to TRBD1. The V gene end was trimmed by 6 bases and the J gene end by 12 bases; junction bases not matched to a gene: 15. Germline V lookup: CDR1 MNHEY, CDR2 SVGAGI. This CDR3 region has 14 residues. DNA of the CDR3: TGTGCCAGCAGCTGGCGGGGAACAGGGGGTTTCCACACCTTC. This encodes CASSWRGTGGFHTF.

CDR3 protein: CSDGTGGARGYTF. The CDR3 bases are TGCAGCGACGGGACAGGGGGCGCAAGGGGCTACACCTTC. This chain links TRBV29-1 with TRBJ1-2, with 12 bases aligning to TRBD1. The ends lost 7 bases at V and 8 bases at J; junction bases unmatched: 8. The CDR3 is 13 residues long. Germline V CDR1 and CDR2: SQVTM, ANQGSEA.

V usage is TRBV5-1 and J usage is TRBJ2-7; D not resolved. Germline V gene lookup returns CDR1 SGHRS and CDR2 YFSETQ. CDR3 length: 13 amino acids. V lost 4 bases, J lost 3 bases, and 11 bases lay in between. This CDR3 reads CASSLQVDYEQYF. CDR3 bases: TGCGCCAGCAGCCTCCAGGTGGACTACGAGCAGTACTTC.

CDR3: CASSSYRVNTEAFF. Written as DNA, the CDR3 is TGTGCCAGTAGTTCCTACAGGGTGAACACTGAAGCTTTCTTT. The V and J genes are TRBV19 and TRBJ1-1, with a weak D call TRBD1 (6 bases). Germline V gene lookup returns CDR1 LNHDA and CDR2 SQIVND (reference sequence). The CDR3 has 14 residues. V lost 5 bases and J 0 bases, leaving 10 bases between the germline ends.

The chain combines TRBV7-2 with TRBJ1-1; D is uncertain. V was clipped by 5 bases and J by 5 bases, with 15 bases between them. The CDR3 length is 14 residues. Germline V gene sequence: CDR1 SGHTA, CDR2 FQGNSA. CDR3 bases: TGTGCCAGCAGCCCGATAAACAGCGGTACTGAAGCTTTCTTT. Amino acid sequence: CASSPINSGTEAFF.

The chain recombines TRBV7-6 with TRBJ2-2, with TRBD2 identical over 8 bases. The ends lost 4 bases at V and 4 bases at J; junction bases unmatched: 2. Germline assignment: CDR1 SGHVS and CDR2 FNYEAQ. The CDR3 consists of 14 residues. Here the CDR3 DNA reads TGTGCCAGCAGCTCCAGCGGGAGCACCGGGGAGCTGTTTTTT. This encodes CASSSSGSTGELFF.

V usage is TRBV6-4 and J usage is TRBJ1-6, with 8 bases aligning to TRBD1. This CDR3 has 14 amino acids. Germline values: CDR1 MRHNA, CDR2 SNTAGT. J was trimmed by 7 bases and V by 2 bases; bases with no gene match: 1. The CDR3 DNA is TGTGCCAGCAGTGACCGGGACAGGAATTCACCCCTCCACTTT. Amino acid sequence: CASSDRDRNSPLHF.

This clone came up many times. This specimen includes other DNA sequences encoding the same CDR3. The chain couples TRBV27 to TRBJ2-7; 7 nucleotides match TRBD1. Losses at the gene ends were 5 bases for V and 5 bases for J; bases not matched to a gene: 3. There are 12 residues in the CDR3. Germline lookup yields CDR1 MNHEY and CDR2 SMNVEV (reference sequence). CDR3 nucleotide sequence: TGTGCCAGCAGTCCACAGGGGAACGAGCAGTACTTC. Its protein is CASSPQGNEQYF.